A single sample gave rise to the 15 T cell receptor beta chains below, sequenced in a study of OX40 agonist ivuxolimab in advanced cancers. Sequencing used immunoSEQ multiplex PCR; TCRdb keeps in-frame clones, though not all of them. Of 35,000 to 50,000 clones listed, about 89% are singletons. Sequencing was performed on CD4+ or CD8+ T cells sorted from blood, taken in a trial of the OX40 agonist ivuxolimab. Receptors originate from an adult with an advanced solid tumor such as melanoma, head and neck, liver or kidney cancer.

This clone was observed a single time. The V and J genes are TRBV9 and TRBJ2-2; D unresolved. The CDR3 loop spans 13 amino acids. Trimming took 4 bases from V and 2 from J, leaving 6 bases between them. CDR1 is SGDLS and CDR2 is YYNGEE in the germline V gene. The DNA for the CDR3 is TGTGCCAGCAGCTTATACAACACCGGGGAGCTGTTTTTT. It yields the protein CASSLYNTGELFF.

The CDR3 nucleotides read TGTGCCAGCAGCACGGGACTTCACGACACTGAAGCTTTCTTT. This codes for CASSTGLHDTEAFF. The chain uses TRBV7-9 and TRBJ1-1; TRBD1 might be the D (5 bases). The CDR3 length is 14 residues. The V end was cut by 5 bases, the J end by 3 bases, with 13 bases between. CDR1 and CDR2 from the germline V gene are SEHNR and FQNEAQ (reference sequence).

This clone appeared once. The chain links TRBV29-1 to TRBJ2-5; 7 bases are a match to TRBD1. CDR3 length: 12 amino acids. The V and J ends lost 5 bases and 2 bases, in that order; junction bases with no gene match: 2. Germline V gene sequence: CDR1 SQVTM, CDR2 ANQGSEA. The CDR3 DNA reads as TGCAGCGTTAGACAGGGTCAAGAGACCCAGTACTTC. It is translated as CSVRQGQETQYF. The whole variable domain, remainder taken from reference TRBV29-1 and TRBJ2-5, is SAVISQKPSRDICQRGTSLTIQCQVDSQVTMMFWYRQQPGQSLTLIATANQGSEATYESGFVIDKFPISRPNLTFSTLTVSNMSPEDSSIYLCSVRQGQETQYFGPGTRLLVL.

The chain recombines TRBV4-3 with TRBJ2-1; possible D gene TRBD2, 5 bases. CDR3 length equals 14 residues. Germline assignment: CDR1 LGHNA and CDR2 YSLEER. Trimming shortened V by 0 bases and J by 8 bases, and 11 bases separated the two germline ends. The CDR3 spells CASSQDVAIDEQFF. The CDR3 DNA sequence: TGCGCCAGCAGCCAAGATGTAGCGATAGATGAGCAGTTCTTC.

The chain links TRBV11-2 to TRBJ2-7, with 8 bases aligning to TRBD2. The CDR3 sequence is 14 residues long. Trimming cost V 7 bases and J 3 bases; bases outside gene matches: 8. Germline-derived CDR1 and CDR2 are SGHAT and FQNNGV. The CDR3: CASTPGGEDYEQYF. In nucleotides, the CDR3 is TGTGCCAGCACTCCCGGGGGGGAGGACTACGAGCAGTACTTC.

V and J are TRBV19 and TRBJ1-3; perhaps TRBD1 as D (5 bases). V was cut by 5 bases and J by 10 bases, with 12 bases left in between. CDR3 length: 12 residues. Germline V CDR1 and CDR2: LNHDA, SQIVND (reference sequence). CDR3 DNA sequence: TGTGCCAGTAGTTCCGACAGAAGGACCATATATTTT. Translation: CASSSDRRTIYF.

The rearrangement joins TRBV29-1 to TRBJ2-1; D gene uncertain. CDR3 size: 12 residues. Trimming shortened V by 7 bases and J by 10 bases, and 17 bases separated the two germline ends. Germline V CDR1 and CDR2: SQVTM, ANQGSEA. The CDR3 sequence is CSGISGVGEQFF. The CDR3 DNA reads as TGCAGCGGGATTAGTGGGGTAGGCGAGCAGTTCTTC.

The chain recombines TRBV10-3 with TRBJ1-1; possibly TRBD1 for D (6 bases). Trimming took 1 base from V and 0 from J, leaving 15 bases between them. Germline assignment: CDR1 ENHRY and CDR2 SYGVKD. The CDR3 consists of 17 residues. The CDR3 here is CAISEFTRTAMNTEAFF. The DNA for the CDR3 is TGTGCCATCAGTGAGTTCACCCGGACAGCCATGAACACTGAAGCTTTCTTT.

This chain connects TRBV19 to TRBJ1-1; the D is unclear. The CDR3 length is 15 residues. V lost 3 bases and J lost 4, with 15 bases in between. Germline V lookup: CDR1 LNHDA, CDR2 SQIVND (reference sequence). CDR3 nucleotide sequence: TGTGCCAGTAGTATGGCCCCTGTAGGCCCCACTGAAGCTTTCTTT. Its protein is CASSMAPVGPTEAFF.

The rearrangement uses TRBV9 and TRBJ1-3; D call uncertain. From germline, CDR1 is SGDLS and CDR2 YYNGEE. V was clipped by 6 bases and J by 1 base, with 8 bases between them. The CDR3 runs 13 residues. As DNA, the CDR3 is TGTGCCAGCACCGTCGGGTCTGGAAACACCATATATTTT. Translated, it gives CASTVGSGNTIYF.

This chain links TRBV4-2 with TRBJ2-5, with D perhaps TRBD1 (6 bases). The J call is in doubt because the DNA end fits TRBJ2-7 better. The germline V gene encodes CDR1 LGHNA and CDR2 YNFKEQ. The CDR3 length is 12 residues. CDR3 region: CAANRATYEQYF. In DNA form, the CDR3 reads TGTGCCGCTAACAGGGCGACCTACGAGCAGTACTTC.

The J gene is TRBJ2-7, the V gene TRBV11-2; the match to TRBD1 covers 7 bases. V shed 3 bases, J shed 2 bases, and the junction held 4 bases outside the gene matches. Germline V gene lookup returns CDR1 SGHAT and CDR2 FQNNGV. The length of the CDR3 is 14 residues. The CDR3 loop reads CASSFGTAAYEQYF. CDR3 bases: TGTGCCAGCAGCTTCGGGACAGCAGCCTACGAGCAGTACTTC.

This CDR3 is CASFNVRGPNPYEQYF. CDR3 in DNA: TGCGCCAGCTTTAACGTCAGGGGCCCTAACCCCTACGAGCAGTACTTC. V usage is TRBV10-1 and J usage is TRBJ2-7, with a weak D call TRBD1 (6 bases). In germline, CDR1 is WNHNN, CDR2 SYGVQD (reference sequence). The CDR3 covers 16 residues. Trimming took 8 bases from V and 2 from J, leaving 22 bases between them.

The chain couples TRBV14 to TRBJ2-7; no firm D call. The CDR3 loop spans 11 amino acids. In germline, CDR1 is SGHDN, CDR2 FVKESK. Trimming left V 5 bases short and J 10 bases short, with 12 bases between. The CDR3 region is CASSIGSVQYF. Here the CDR3 DNA reads TGTGCCAGCAGCATAGGCTCAGTACAGTACTTC.

The chain combines TRBV7-6 with TRBJ1-4; D unresolved. Germline V gives CDR1 SGHVS, CDR2 FNYEAQ. The CDR3 is 15 amino acids. Trimming removed 4 bases at V and 0 bases at J, with 9 bases between. The CDR3 protein is CASSYDPATNEKLFF. DNA for the CDR3: TGTGCCAGCAGCTATGACCCAGCAACTAATGAAAAACTGTTTTTT.